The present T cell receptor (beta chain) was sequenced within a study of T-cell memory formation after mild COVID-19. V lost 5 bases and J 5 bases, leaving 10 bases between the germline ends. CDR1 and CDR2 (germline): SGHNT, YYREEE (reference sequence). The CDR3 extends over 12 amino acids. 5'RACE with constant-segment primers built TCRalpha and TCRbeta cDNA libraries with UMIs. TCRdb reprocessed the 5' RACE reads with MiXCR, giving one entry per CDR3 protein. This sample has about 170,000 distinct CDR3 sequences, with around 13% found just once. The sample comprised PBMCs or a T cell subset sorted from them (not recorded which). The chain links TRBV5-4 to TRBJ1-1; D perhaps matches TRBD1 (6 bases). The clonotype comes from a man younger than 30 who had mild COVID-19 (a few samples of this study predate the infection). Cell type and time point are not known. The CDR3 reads CASRSGQTEAFF. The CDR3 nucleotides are TGTGCCAGCAGATCCGGACAGACTGAAGCTTTCTTT. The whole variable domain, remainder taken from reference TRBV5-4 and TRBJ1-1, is ETGVTQSPTHLIKTRGQQVTLRCSSQSGHNTVSWYQQALGQGPQFIFQYYREEENGRGNFPPRFSGLQFPNYSSELNVNALELDDSALYLCASRSGQTEAFFGQGTRLTVV.